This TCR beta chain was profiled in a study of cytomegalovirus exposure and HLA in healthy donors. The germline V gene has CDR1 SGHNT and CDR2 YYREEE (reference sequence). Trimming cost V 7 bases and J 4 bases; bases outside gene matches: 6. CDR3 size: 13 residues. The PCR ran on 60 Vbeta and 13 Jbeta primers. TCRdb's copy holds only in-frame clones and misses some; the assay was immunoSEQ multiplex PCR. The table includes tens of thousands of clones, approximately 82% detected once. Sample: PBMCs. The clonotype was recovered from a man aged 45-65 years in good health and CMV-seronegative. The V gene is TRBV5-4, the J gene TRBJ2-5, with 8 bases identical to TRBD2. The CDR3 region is CASGRGGLETQYF. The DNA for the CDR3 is TGTGCCAGCGGACGGGGGGGCTTAGAGACCCAGTACTTC.